This is a list of T cell receptor beta chains from one sample in a study of regulatory T cells in long-lasting Graves disease. TCRdb fed the multiplex PCR reads into MiXCR, producing one record per CDR3 protein. There are under 450,000 distinct CDR3 sequences in the sample; about 17% occur only once, and 20% to 25% lies in the top ten. This same sample was also part of a study on T cells in Graves' hyperthyroidism and ophthalmopathy.

The starting material was peripheral blood mononuclear cells (PBMCs), obtained at new diagnosis, from a patient treated with antithyroid drugs. Receptor source: a woman aged 18-30 years with Graves disease. Each CDR3 is given with its conserved first and last residue. Each record gives: J gene, clone size, V gene, D gene, CDR3 DNA, CDR3 protein. The D gene is left open where the match is weak. The listing skips clone size in some rows; elsewhere it reads once, few, many or a size class.

TRBJ2-5 | NA | TRBV6-1 | NA | TGTGCCAGCAGAAGGCCCGGGTTGGAGACCCTGTACTTC | CASRRPGLETLYF
TRBJ2-3 | many | TRBV11-2 | NA | TGTGCCAGCAGCTTAGAGGCAGACGGTACGCAGTATTTT | CASSLEADGTQYF
TRBJ2-7 | NA | TRBV29-1 | NA | TGCAGCGTTGAGGGGTCCGGCCGAACCTACGAGCAGTACTTC | CSVEGSGRTYEQYF
TRBJ2-1 | many | TRBV6-1 | NA | TGTGCCAGCAGTGAGGTGGCGGCGAAAATAGAGCAGTTCTTC | CASSEVAAKIEQFF
TRBJ2-5 | many | TRBV20-1 | NA | TGCAGTGCTAGAGGGGAGGATGAGGAGACCCAGTACTTC | CSARGEDEETQYF
TRBJ2-1 | many | TRBV11-2 | NA | TGTGCCAGCAGCACTCGTAGAAATGAGCAGTTCTTC | CASSTRRNEQFF
TRBJ2-3 | NA | TRBV20-1 | TRBD2 | TGCAGTGCTAGAGAAGAAGGGACTAGCGGGAGAGGTACGCAGTATTTT | CSAREEGTSGRGTQYF
TRBJ1-4 | NA | TRBV20-1 | NA | TGCAGTGCTAGACAGTTTAATGAAAAACTGTTTTTT | CSARQFNEKLFF
TRBJ1-1 | many | TRBV20-1 | TRBD1 | TGCAGTGCTGACGACAGGGACCCTGAAGCTTTCTTT | CSADDRDPEAFF
TRBJ2-7 | many | TRBV5-6 | TRBD2 | TGTGCCAGTGCCGGGACTAACTACGAGCAGTACTTC | CASAGTNYEQYF
TRBJ2-7 | many | TRBV10-3 | NA | TGTGCCATCAGCCAAGGTAACTACGAGCAGTACTTC | CAISQGNYEQYF
TRBJ2-2 | NA | TRBV12-3/TRBV12-4 | NA | TGTGCCAGCAGTTGGGACGGCGGGGAGCTGTTTTTT | CASSWDGGELFF
TRBJ1-1 | NA | TRBV15 | NA | TGTGCCACCAGCAGACCCGACGGGAACACTGAAGCTTTCTTT | CATSRPDGNTEAFF
TRBJ2-7 | NA | TRBV27 | TRBD2 | TGTGCCACCGGGACTAGCAATTCCTACGAGCAGTACTTC | CATGTSNSYEQYF
TRBJ1-1 | many | TRBV12-3/TRBV12-4 | NA | TGTGCCAGCGCCCCAACGAGGAACACTGAAGCTTTCTTT | CASAPTRNTEAFF
TRBJ2-3 | NA | TRBV6-4 | NA | TGTGCCAGCAGTGACGCCGACACAGATACGCAGTATTTT | CASSDADTDTQYF
TRBJ1-1 | many | TRBV9 | NA | TGTGCCAGCAGCGTATCCTCCTTGAAAGGGCTCGGAACTGAAGCTTTCTTT | CASSVSSLKGLGTEAFF
TRBJ2-7 | many | TRBV20-1 | NA | TGCAGTGCTAGGGCACCGGGACGGGACTCCTACGAGCAGTACTTC | CSARAPGRDSYEQYF
TRBJ1-2 | many | TRBV2 | NA | TGTGCCAGCAGTGATCGGAGGGTAACCCATGGCTACACCTTC | CASSDRRVTHGYTF
TRBJ2-2 | NA | TRBV9 | TRBD2 | TGTGCCAGCAGCAGAGGAGCGGGGGAAACCGGGGAGCTGTTTTTT | CASSRGAGETGELFF